This T cell receptor (beta chain) was retrieved from a study of OX40 agonist ivuxolimab in advanced cancers. Whole-study context: Patients receiving dose escalation had hepatocellular carcinoma, melanoma, renal cell or head and neck cancer.

Clones were sequenced by immunoSEQ multiplex PCR, and TCRdb holds only the in-frame ones, with some missing. The sample records about 18,000 clones, over 75% being singletons. The TCR was taken from an adult with an advanced solid tumor such as melanoma, head and neck, liver or kidney cancer. The sample in question was CD4+ or CD8+ T cells sorted from blood, obtained in a trial of the OX40 agonist ivuxolimab.

The CDR3 spells CSAVESGGYTF. The CDR3 DNA sequence: TGCAGTGCCGTGGAGAGTGGCGGCTACACCTTC. V gene TRBV20-1 combines with J gene TRBJ1-2; D remains unclear. The V end was cut by 6 bases, the J end by 8 bases, with 13 bases between. The V gene's germline CDR1 is DFQATT and CDR2 SNEGSKA (reference sequence). The CDR3 loop spans 11 amino acids.